The sequence of this T cell receptor beta chain was determined in a study of T cells in localized non-small cell lung cancer. General study points: A higher density of T cells in blood coincided with extended overall survival.

The repertoire was sequenced with immunoSEQ multiplex PCR; TCRdb's copy has only in-frame clones and lacks some. The repertoire holds more than 100,000 clones, with roughly nine tenths as singletons. For this clone: Antigen unknown.

The CDR3 covers 14 residues. Germline V gene sequence: CDR1 SGHRS, CDR2 YFSETQ. The trim removed 4 bases at V and 7 bases at J, leaving 5 bases unmatched. This receptor was identified in a female donor of 60 years or more with stage I lung adenocarcinoma. This chain connects TRBV5-1 to TRBJ1-5; TRBD1 matches 10 bases. Sequenced material: peripheral blood, taken before any cancer treatment. This CDR3 reads CASSPGTGVQPQHF. The CDR3 bases are TGCGCCAGCAGCCCCGGGACAGGGGTACAGCCCCAGCATTTT.